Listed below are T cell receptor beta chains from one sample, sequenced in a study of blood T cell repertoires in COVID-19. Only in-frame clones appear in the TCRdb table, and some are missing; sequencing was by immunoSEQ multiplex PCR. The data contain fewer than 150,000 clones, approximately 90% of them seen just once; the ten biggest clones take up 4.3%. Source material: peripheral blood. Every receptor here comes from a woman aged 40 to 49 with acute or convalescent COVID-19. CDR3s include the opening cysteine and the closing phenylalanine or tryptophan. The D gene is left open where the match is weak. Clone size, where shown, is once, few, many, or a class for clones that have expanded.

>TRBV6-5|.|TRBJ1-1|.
TGTGCCAGCAAGAACGGGGGCACTGAAGCTTTCTTT
CASKNGGTEAFF
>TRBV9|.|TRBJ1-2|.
TGTGCCAGCAGCCTACGAGGCGGGCTTTCAGGATATGGCTACACCTTC
CASSLRGGLSGYGYTF
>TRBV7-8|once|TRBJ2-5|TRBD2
TGTGCCAGCAGCTCCCGGCTAGCGGGGGGGCAAGAGACCCAGTACTTC
CASSSRLAGGQETQYF
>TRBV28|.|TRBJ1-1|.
TGTGCCAGCACCCTCAACACTGAAGCTTTCTTT
CASTLNTEAFF
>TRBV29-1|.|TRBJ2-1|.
TGCAGCGTTCTTAGGGGGAGCCCCGGGATAAATGAGCAGTTCTTC
CSVLRGSPGINEQFF
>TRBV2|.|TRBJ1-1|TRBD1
TGTGCCAGCCGGGGACAGGGTCGGACTGAAGCTTTCTTT
CASRGQGRTEAFF
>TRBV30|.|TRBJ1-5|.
TGTGCCTGGACGGAAAACTACAATCAGCCCCAGCATTTT
CAWTENYNQPQHF
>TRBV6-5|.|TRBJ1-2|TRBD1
TGTGCCAGCAGTTACCTAAGACAGGGAGGTGCCTATGGCTACACCTTC
CASSYLRQGGAYGYTF
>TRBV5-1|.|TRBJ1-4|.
TGCGCCACCAAATGGGCAGACGACACAACTAATGAAAAACTGTTTTTT
CATKWADDTTNEKLFF
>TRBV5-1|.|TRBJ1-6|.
TGCGCCAGCAGCTCCGAAGGAACAACTTCGGGTTCACCCCTCCACTTT
CASSSEGTTSGSPLHF
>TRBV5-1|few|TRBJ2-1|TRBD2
TGCGCCAGCAGCTTGAGTACTAGCGGGGCGGGCGGTGAGCAGTTCTTC
CASSLSTSGAGGEQFF
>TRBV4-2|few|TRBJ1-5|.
TGTGCCAGCAGCCAAGCGTTAGGGGACAATCAGCCCCAGCATTTT
CASSQALGDNQPQHF
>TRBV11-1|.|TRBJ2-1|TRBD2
TGTGCCAGCAGCTATAGCGGGGGGACTTACAATGAGCAGTTCTTC
CASSYSGGTYNEQFF
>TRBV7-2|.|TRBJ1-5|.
TGTGCCAGCAGCTTAGATCGGTCAGGGTCGGCTCAGCCCCAGCATTTT
CASSLDRSGSAQPQHF
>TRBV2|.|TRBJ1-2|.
TGTGCCAGCAGTGGACAGGCCGTTTATGGCTACACCTTC
CASSGQAVYGYTF
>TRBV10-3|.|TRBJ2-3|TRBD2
TGTGCCATCAGTGAGAAGAGCGGGAGGGTCGGAGATACGCAGTATTTT
CAISEKSGRVGDTQYF
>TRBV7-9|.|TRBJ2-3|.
TGTGCCAGCGTCACAGGGAGCCCAGATACGCAGTATTTT
CASVTGSPDTQYF
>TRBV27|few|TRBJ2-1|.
TGTGCCAGCAGTCCCCGACTAGGCCCCGCCTACAATGAGCAGTTCTTC
CASSPRLGPAYNEQFF
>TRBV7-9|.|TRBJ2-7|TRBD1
TGTGCCAGCAGCTTAGACAGGGGTGGAACCTACGAGCAGTACTTC
CASSLDRGGTYEQYF